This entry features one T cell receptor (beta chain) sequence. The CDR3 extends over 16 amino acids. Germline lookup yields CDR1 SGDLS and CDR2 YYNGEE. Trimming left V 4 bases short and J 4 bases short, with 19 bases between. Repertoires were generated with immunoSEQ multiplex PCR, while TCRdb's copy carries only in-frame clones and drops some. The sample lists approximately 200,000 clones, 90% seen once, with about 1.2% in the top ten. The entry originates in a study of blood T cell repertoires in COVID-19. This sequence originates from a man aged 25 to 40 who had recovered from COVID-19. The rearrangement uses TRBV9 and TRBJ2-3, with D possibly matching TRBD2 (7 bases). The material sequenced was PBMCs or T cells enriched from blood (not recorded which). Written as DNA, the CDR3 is TGTGCCAGCAGCCTCGGGGCGGGGGCGCGTTCAGATACGCAGTATTTT. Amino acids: CASSLGAGARSDTQYF.